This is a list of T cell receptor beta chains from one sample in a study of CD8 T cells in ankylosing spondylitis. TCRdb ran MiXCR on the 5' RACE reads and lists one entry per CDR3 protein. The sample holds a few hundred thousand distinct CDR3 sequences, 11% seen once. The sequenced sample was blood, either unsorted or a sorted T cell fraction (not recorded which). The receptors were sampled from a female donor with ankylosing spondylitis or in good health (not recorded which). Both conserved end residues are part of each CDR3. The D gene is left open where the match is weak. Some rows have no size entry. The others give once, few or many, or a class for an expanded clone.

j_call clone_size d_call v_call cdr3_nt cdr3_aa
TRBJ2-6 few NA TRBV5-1 TGCGCCAGCAGCTTGGCACAGGGCCCACCTGGGGCCAACGTCCTGACTTTC CASSLAQGPPGANVLTF
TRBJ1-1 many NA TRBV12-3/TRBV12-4 TGTGCCAGCAGCTTAGGGGCGAACACTGAAGCTTTCTTT CASSLGANTEAFF
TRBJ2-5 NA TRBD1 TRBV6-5 TGTGCCAGCAGTTACGAGGGACAGGTTCAAGAGACCCAGTACTTC CASSYEGQVQETQYF
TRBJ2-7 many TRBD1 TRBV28 TGTGCCAGCAGTTCCTTGGGGACAGGTTACTACGAGCAGTACTTC CASSSLGTGYYEQYF
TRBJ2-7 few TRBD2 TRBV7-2 TGTGCCAGCAGCTTAGCCGCGGGCGGCGGGAGTATCTACGAGCAGTACTTC CASSLAAGGGSIYEQYF
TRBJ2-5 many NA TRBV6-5 TGTGCCAGCAGTTTCAACAGGGTTGAAGAGACCCAGTACTTC CASSFNRVEETQYF
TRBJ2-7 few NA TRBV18 TGTGCCAGCTCACCGGAACAGATTGGGGTCGAGCAGTACTTC CASSPEQIGVEQYF
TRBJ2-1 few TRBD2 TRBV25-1 TGTGCCAGCAGTGAACTGGCTAGCGGGAGGATAAGGAATGAGCAGTTCTTC CASSELASGRIRNEQFF
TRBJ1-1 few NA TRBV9 TGTGCCAGCAGCATACAGGGAGTGGGAACTGAAGCTTTCTTT CASSIQGVGTEAFF
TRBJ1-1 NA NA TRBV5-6 TGTGCCAGCAGCTCCCAGACCCGATCGAACACTGAAGCTTTCTTT CASSSQTRSNTEAFF
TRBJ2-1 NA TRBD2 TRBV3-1 TGTGCCACCACCCAAGGTCTCACCGGACTAGCGAGTTACAATGAGCAGTTCTTC CATTQGLTGLASYNEQFF
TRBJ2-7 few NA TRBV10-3 TGTGCCACCCTCTCCCATGTGACCTACGAGCAGTACTTC CATLSHVTYEQYF
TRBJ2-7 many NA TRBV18 TGTGCCAGCTCACCACCAGGTCGGCCCGATTACGAGCAGTACTTC CASSPPGRPDYEQYF
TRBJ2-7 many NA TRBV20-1 TGCAGTGCTAGACTAGCCTACTCCTACGAGCAGTACTTC CSARLAYSYEQYF
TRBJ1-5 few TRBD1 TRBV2 TGTGCCAGCAGGGATGACAGGGTTGCGCCCCAGCATTTT CASRDDRVAPQHF
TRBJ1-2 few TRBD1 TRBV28 TGTGCCAGCAGTTCGGGACAGGGCACCTATGGCTACACCTTC CASSSGQGTYGYTF
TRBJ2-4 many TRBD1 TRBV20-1 TGCAGTGCTAGAGATAGGGGACAGGGGGGGGACATTCAGTACTTC CSARDRGQGGDIQYF
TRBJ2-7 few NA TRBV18 TGTGCCAGCTCCAGCTCGACGAGCTCCTACGAGCAGTACTTC CASSSSTSSYEQYF
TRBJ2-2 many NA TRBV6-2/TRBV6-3 TGTGCCAGCAGCCGTGACATGAACACCGGGGAGCTGTTTTTT CASSRDMNTGELFF
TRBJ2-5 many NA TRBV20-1 TGCAGAGCCTCTGAGAGATTGACGAGGACCCAGTACTTC CRASERLTRTQYF
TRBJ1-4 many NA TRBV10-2 TGCGCCAGCATGACAGCTCCGGGGGAAAAACTGTTTTTT CASMTAPGEKLFF
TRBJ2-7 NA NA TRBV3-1 TGTGCCAGCAGCCAACCCAGTAAGGTTTACGAGCAGTACTTC CASSQPSKVYEQYF
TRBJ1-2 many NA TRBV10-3 TGTGCCATCGGGGACAATGGCTACACCTTC CAIGDNGYTF
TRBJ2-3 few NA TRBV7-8 TGTGCCAGCAGCTTAGTGGCAAATACAGATACGCAGTATTTT CASSLVANTDTQYF
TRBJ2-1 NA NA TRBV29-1 TGCAGCGTTGAGTCAGGGTCCTACAATGAGCAGTTCTTC CSVESGSYNEQFF
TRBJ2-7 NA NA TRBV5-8 TGTGCCAGCAGCTTCTGGAATCAGGGTAGCGAGCAGTACTTC CASSFWNQGSEQYF
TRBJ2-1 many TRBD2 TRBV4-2 TGTGCCAGCAGCCCCTCTGGACTAGCGGGAGGGAATGAGCAGTTCTTC CASSPSGLAGGNEQFF
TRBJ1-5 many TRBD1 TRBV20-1 TGCAGTGCTAGAAAGTCGACAGGGTATAGCAATCAGCCCCAGCATTTT CSARKSTGYSNQPQHF
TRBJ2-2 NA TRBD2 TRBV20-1 TGCAGTGCTAGACTAGCGGGAGCCTCGAACACCGGGGAGCTGTTTTTT CSARLAGASNTGELFF
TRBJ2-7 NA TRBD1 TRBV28 TGTGCCAGCAGTTTATATGGTCGCGTTGGCGTAGACAGGGACTACGAGCAGTACTTC CASSLYGRVGVDRDYEQYF
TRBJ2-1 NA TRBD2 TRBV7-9 TGTGCCAGCAGCCGCGGGAGTGTTGGGAATGAGCAGTTCTTC CASSRGSVGNEQFF
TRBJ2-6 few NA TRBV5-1 TGCGCCAGCAGCTTGTGGATCTCTGGGGCCAACGTCCTGACTTTC CASSLWISGANVLTF
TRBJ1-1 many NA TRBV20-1 TGCAGTGCCCCCGTGGGGGGTACTGAAGCTTTCTTT CSAPVGGTEAFF
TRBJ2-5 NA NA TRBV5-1 TGCGCCAGCAGCTTGGAGGAAGAGACCCAGTACTTC CASSLEEETQYF
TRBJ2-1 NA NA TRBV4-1 TGCGCCAGCAGCCAAGCATTCTACAATGAGCAGTTCTTC CASSQAFYNEQFF
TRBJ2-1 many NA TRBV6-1 TGTGCCAGCAGATCGTACAATGAGCAGTTCTTC CASRSYNEQFF
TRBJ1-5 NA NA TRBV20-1 TGCAGTGCTAGAGATCTTTCGAGGGGAGGGGGCAATCAGCCCCAGCATTTT CSARDLSRGGGNQPQHF
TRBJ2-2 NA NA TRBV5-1 TGCGCCAGCAGTCGAACCGGAATGAATCCCGGGGAGCTGTTTTTT CASSRTGMNPGELFF
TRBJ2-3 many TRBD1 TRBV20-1 TGCAGTGCTAGACCGGGACAGGGACAAGATACGCAGTATTTT CSARPGQGQDTQYF
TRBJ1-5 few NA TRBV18 TGTGCCAGCTCACTCGGATGGGGAGAGCCCCAGCATTTT CASSLGWGEPQHF
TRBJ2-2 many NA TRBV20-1 TGCAGTGCTAGAGATCGGCTACTCACCGGGGAGCTGTTTTTT CSARDRLLTGELFF
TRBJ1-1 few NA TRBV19 TGTGCCAGTAGTATACAGGGAGCTGAAGCTTTCTTT CASSIQGAEAFF
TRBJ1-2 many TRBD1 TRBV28 TGTGCCAGCAGTGGGGGGACAGGCGACCTCTATGGCTACACCTTC CASSGGTGDLYGYTF
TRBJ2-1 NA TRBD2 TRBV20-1 TGCAGTGCTGACAAGCGGGGGGGCGCCTACAATGAGCAGTTCTTC CSADKRGGAYNEQFF
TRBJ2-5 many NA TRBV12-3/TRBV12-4 TGTGCCAGCAGCCTAGTCCAGACCTCGGAGACCCAGTACTTC CASSLVQTSETQYF
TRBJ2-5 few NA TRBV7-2 TGTGCCAGCAGCACCCGACGGGACCAAGAGACCCAGTACTTC CASSTRRDQETQYF
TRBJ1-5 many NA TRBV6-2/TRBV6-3 TGTGCCAGCACCAAAAGGGGGAGTCAGCCCCAGCATTTT CASTKRGSQPQHF
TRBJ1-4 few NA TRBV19 TGTGCCAGTAGTGGGACGATATCCATGGGAAAACTGTTTTTT CASSGTISMGKLFF